Listed below are T cell receptor beta chains from one sample, sequenced in a study of blood T cell repertoires in COVID-19. Generated by immunoSEQ multiplex PCR, the TCRdb table keeps only in-frame clones and is missing some. The sample lists approximately 250,000 clones; about 83% were seen once. The sample taken for sequencing was peripheral blood. The receptors originated from a woman in her thirties or forties who had recovered from COVID-19. The CDR3 runs from the conserved cysteine through the conserved F or W. D genes are given only for firm matches. Rows may omit the clone size; those that give it use once, few, many or a size class.

d_call: NA
v_call: TRBV27
clone_size: many
j_call: TRBJ2-3
cdr3_nt: TGTGCCAGCAGTTTGAGCGCTAGCACAGATACGCAGTATTTT
cdr3_aa: CASSLSASTDTQYF

d_call: TRBD2
v_call: TRBV24-1
clone_size: NA
j_call: TRBJ2-1
cdr3_nt: TGTGCCACCAGTGATTCCCGCGGGGGGATCTATGAGCAGTTCTTC
cdr3_aa: CATSDSRGGIYEQFF

d_call: NA
v_call: TRBV5-1
clone_size: NA
j_call: TRBJ1-2
cdr3_nt: TGCGCCAGCAGCCCCTTGGGGGCCAATTATGGCTACACCTTC
cdr3_aa: CASSPLGANYGYTF

d_call: NA
v_call: TRBV3-1/TRBV3-2
clone_size: NA
j_call: TRBJ2-5
cdr3_nt: TGTGCCAGCCGAGGTGAGACGGGGACCCAGTACTTC
cdr3_aa: CASRGETGTQYF

d_call: TRBD1
v_call: TRBV30
clone_size: NA
j_call: TRBJ1-2
cdr3_nt: TGTGCCTGGAGTCGGGACAGGGCCGCTAACTATGGCTACACCTTC
cdr3_aa: CAWSRDRAANYGYTF

d_call: NA
v_call: TRBV14
clone_size: few
j_call: TRBJ2-1
cdr3_nt: TGTGCCAGCAGCCCCCTCGGGGGGCGAACCTACAATGAGCAGTTCTTC
cdr3_aa: CASSPLGGRTYNEQFF

d_call: NA
v_call: TRBV10-3
clone_size: NA
j_call: TRBJ2-2
cdr3_nt: TGTGCCATCAGTGAGGGCCAGGCGAACACCGGGGAGCTGTTTTTT
cdr3_aa: CAISEGQANTGELFF

d_call: NA
v_call: TRBV4-1
clone_size: NA
j_call: TRBJ2-4
cdr3_nt: TGCGCCAGCAGCCAAGAAGGACACAGGGATCTCATAGCCAAAAACATTCAGTACTTC
cdr3_aa: CASSQEGHRDLIAKNIQYF

d_call: NA
v_call: TRBV29-1
clone_size: NA
j_call: TRBJ2-7
cdr3_nt: TGCAGCGTTGTTTCCCCGGGATTACCCTACGAGCAGTACTTC
cdr3_aa: CSVVSPGLPYEQYF

d_call: NA
v_call: TRBV10-3
clone_size: NA
j_call: TRBJ2-1
cdr3_nt: TGTGCCATCAGGGGCGACGGCTCCTACAATGAGCAGTTCTTC
cdr3_aa: CAIRGDGSYNEQFF

d_call: TRBD1
v_call: TRBV19
clone_size: NA
j_call: TRBJ1-6
cdr3_nt: TGTGCCAGTAGTATGACAGGGGAGACTTCACCCCTCCACTTT
cdr3_aa: CASSMTGETSPLHF

d_call: NA
v_call: TRBV6-5
clone_size: NA
j_call: TRBJ1-4
cdr3_nt: TGTGCCAGCAGGAACGCTGAGGCTAATGAAAAACTGTTTTTT
cdr3_aa: CASRNAEANEKLFF

d_call: NA
v_call: TRBV28
clone_size: NA
j_call: TRBJ1-5
cdr3_nt: TGTGCCAGCAGTTCCTTTCAGCCCCAGCATTTT
cdr3_aa: CASSSFQPQHF

d_call: NA
v_call: TRBV7-3
clone_size: NA
j_call: TRBJ1-6
cdr3_nt: TGTGCCAGCAGGGGAGATTCCTCCTATAATTCACCCCTCCACTTT
cdr3_aa: CASRGDSSYNSPLHF

d_call: NA
v_call: TRBV2
clone_size: once
j_call: TRBJ2-1
cdr3_nt: TGTGCCAGCAGTGTACAGGGAGGGACCTACAATGAGCAGTTCTTC
cdr3_aa: CASSVQGGTYNEQFF

d_call: NA
v_call: TRBV7-2
clone_size: NA
j_call: TRBJ1-5
cdr3_nt: TGTGCCAGCAGCTTATATGCCAGGGGCAATCAGCCCCAGCATTTT
cdr3_aa: CASSLYARGNQPQHF

d_call: NA
v_call: TRBV27
clone_size: NA
j_call: TRBJ2-1
cdr3_nt: TGTGCCACCTGGAGGGGCTATGAGCAGTTCTTC
cdr3_aa: CATWRGYEQFF

d_call: NA
v_call: TRBV5-1
clone_size: few
j_call: TRBJ1-6
cdr3_nt: TGCGCCAGCAGCTTGGAGATGTTAGGGGAATCACCCCTCCACTTT
cdr3_aa: CASSLEMLGESPLHF

d_call: TRBD1
v_call: TRBV18
clone_size: NA
j_call: TRBJ2-2
cdr3_nt: TGTGCCAGCTCATCCCTACAGGGGGCGAACACCGGGGAGCTGTTTTTT
cdr3_aa: CASSSLQGANTGELFF

d_call: TRBD1
v_call: TRBV5-1
clone_size: NA
j_call: TRBJ1-6
cdr3_nt: TGCGCCAGCAGCCCGCTGACAGGGTCCAATTCACCCCTCCACTTT
cdr3_aa: CASSPLTGSNSPLHF

d_call: TRBD1
v_call: TRBV6-6
clone_size: NA
j_call: TRBJ1-1
cdr3_nt: TGTGCCAGCAGGCCCAGGACAGGGATAACTTTCTTT
cdr3_aa: CASRPRTGITFF

d_call: NA
v_call: TRBV30
clone_size: NA
j_call: TRBJ1-4
cdr3_nt: TGTGCCATCGGACAGAGGGGCGAAAAACTGTTTTTT
cdr3_aa: CAIGQRGEKLFF

d_call: NA
v_call: TRBV19
clone_size: NA
j_call: TRBJ2-2
cdr3_nt: TGTGCCAGTAGTATGGGGGACACAGAGGATGAGCTGTTTTTT
cdr3_aa: CASSMGDTEDELFF

d_call: NA
v_call: TRBV5-1
clone_size: NA
j_call: TRBJ1-1
cdr3_nt: TGCGCCAGCAGCTTCAGGGCGAACACTGAAGCTTTCTTT
cdr3_aa: CASSFRANTEAFF

d_call: NA
v_call: TRBV11-3
clone_size: NA
j_call: TRBJ1-3
cdr3_nt: TGTGCCAGCAGCTTAGACGGGACACCAAGGTCCTCTGGAAACACCATATATTTT
cdr3_aa: CASSLDGTPRSSGNTIYF

d_call: NA
v_call: TRBV10-3
clone_size: once
j_call: TRBJ1-2
cdr3_nt: TGTGCCATCAGGGTTAGGGACACCCCCGGTGACTATGGCTACACCTTC
cdr3_aa: CAIRVRDTPGDYGYTF

d_call: TRBD1
v_call: TRBV29-1
clone_size: NA
j_call: TRBJ1-3
cdr3_nt: TGCAGCGTTGCCGGGACAGGCAGTAACACCATATATTTT
cdr3_aa: CSVAGTGSNTIYF

d_call: NA
v_call: TRBV15
clone_size: NA
j_call: TRBJ1-1
cdr3_nt: TGTGCCACCAGCAGAGAGGGGGAGGCAGGTGAAGCTTTCTTT
cdr3_aa: CATSREGEAGEAFF

d_call: TRBD1
v_call: TRBV5-1
clone_size: NA
j_call: TRBJ2-7
cdr3_nt: TGCGCCAGCAGCTTGGCCACAGGGGGCGAGCAGTACTTC
cdr3_aa: CASSLATGGEQYF

d_call: TRBD2
v_call: TRBV7-2
clone_size: NA
j_call: TRBJ2-1
cdr3_nt: TGTGCCAGCTCCTGGCGGGGGACCTTATACAATGAGCAGTTCTTC
cdr3_aa: CASSWRGTLYNEQFF

d_call: NA
v_call: TRBV5-1
clone_size: NA
j_call: TRBJ1-6
cdr3_nt: TGCGCCAGCAGTTGGGGTGGGGGGGCAGCCTTTAATTCACCCCTCCACTTT
cdr3_aa: CASSWGGGAAFNSPLHF

d_call: NA
v_call: TRBV6-1
clone_size: NA
j_call: TRBJ2-3
cdr3_nt: TGTGCCAGCAGTGTAAGGGGCGCCTTCGAGACTAGCACAGATACGCAGTATTTT
cdr3_aa: CASSVRGAFETSTDTQYF

d_call: TRBD1
v_call: TRBV28
clone_size: NA
j_call: TRBJ1-2
cdr3_nt: TGTGCCAGCAGTTCGCAGGGGGTCTATGGCTACACCTTC
cdr3_aa: CASSSQGVYGYTF

d_call: NA
v_call: TRBV2
clone_size: NA
j_call: TRBJ2-7
cdr3_nt: TGTGCCAGCAGAACCCAGGGTTCCCCTAGAACCTACGAGCAGTACTTC
cdr3_aa: CASRTQGSPRTYEQYF

d_call: NA
v_call: TRBV28
clone_size: NA
j_call: TRBJ1-6
cdr3_nt: TGTGCCACCCCATCAGGGGACGGCCTCTCACCCCTCCACTTT
cdr3_aa: CATPSGDGLSPLHF

d_call: NA
v_call: TRBV11-2
clone_size: NA
j_call: TRBJ1-1
cdr3_nt: TGTGCCAGCAGCTTAGCTTTGAACACTGAAGCTTTCTTT
cdr3_aa: CASSLALNTEAFF

d_call: NA
v_call: TRBV28
clone_size: NA
j_call: TRBJ1-5
cdr3_nt: TGTGCCAGCAGTTTATACGGGGGGGGCAATCAGCCCCAGCATTTT
cdr3_aa: CASSLYGGGNQPQHF

d_call: NA
v_call: TRBV20-1
clone_size: NA
j_call: TRBJ1-1
cdr3_nt: TGCAGTGCTAGATCGGGGGCTGAAGCTTTCTTT
cdr3_aa: CSARSGAEAFF

d_call: TRBD1
v_call: TRBV6-6
clone_size: NA
j_call: TRBJ1-6
cdr3_nt: TGTGCCAGCAGTTACGGTGGGGACAGTGGATGGGCGTTCCACTTT
cdr3_aa: CASSYGGDSGWAFHF

d_call: NA
v_call: TRBV2
clone_size: NA
j_call: TRBJ2-7
cdr3_nt: TGTGCCATCCCCGATTTCAGGGGTAATAACGAGCAGTACTTC
cdr3_aa: CAIPDFRGNNEQYF

d_call: NA
v_call: TRBV19
clone_size: NA
j_call: TRBJ1-1
cdr3_nt: TGTGCCAGTAGCCGGGTCGACTTGAACACTGAAGCTTTCTTT
cdr3_aa: CASSRVDLNTEAFF

d_call: NA
v_call: TRBV28
clone_size: once
j_call: TRBJ2-7
cdr3_nt: TGTGCCAGCAGTCCCCACGGACATGGAAACTACGAGCAGTACTTC
cdr3_aa: CASSPHGHGNYEQYF

d_call: TRBD1
v_call: TRBV6-5
clone_size: NA
j_call: TRBJ1-6
cdr3_nt: TGTGCCAGCAGTCCGACAGGGCTTAGTTATTCACCCCTCCACTTT
cdr3_aa: CASSPTGLSYSPLHF

d_call: NA
v_call: TRBV7-9
clone_size: NA
j_call: TRBJ1-6
cdr3_nt: TGTGCCAGCAGGGAGGCGGGGGGACGGAATTCACCCCTCCACTTT
cdr3_aa: CASREAGGRNSPLHF

d_call: TRBD2
v_call: TRBV24-1
clone_size: once
j_call: TRBJ2-1
cdr3_nt: TGTGCCACCAGCGCCTTACCGGGACTAGCGGGGTTAAGCTCCTACAATGAGCAGTTCTTC
cdr3_aa: CATSALPGLAGLSSYNEQFF

d_call: TRBD1
v_call: TRBV7-9
clone_size: NA
j_call: TRBJ2-5
cdr3_nt: TGTGCCAGCAGCCTAAGACAGGGGGCAGTTAAGGGAGAGACCCAGTACTTC
cdr3_aa: CASSLRQGAVKGETQYF

d_call: NA
v_call: TRBV19
clone_size: once
j_call: TRBJ1-5
cdr3_nt: TGTGCCAGTAGGTGGGGGGGGTCAAGCCAGCCCCAGCATTTT
cdr3_aa: CASRWGGSSQPQHF

d_call: TRBD1
v_call: TRBV5-1
clone_size: NA
j_call: TRBJ2-1
cdr3_nt: TGCGCCAGCAGCTTCGGGACAGCCTCCTACAATGAGCAGTTCTTC
cdr3_aa: CASSFGTASYNEQFF

d_call: TRBD1
v_call: TRBV11-3
clone_size: NA
j_call: TRBJ1-3
cdr3_nt: TGTGCCAGCAGCCGGACAGGGTCTGGAAACACCATATATTTT
cdr3_aa: CASSRTGSGNTIYF

d_call: NA
v_call: TRBV30
clone_size: NA
j_call: TRBJ1-3
cdr3_nt: TGTGCCTGGAGTGTCCCCAGTGACACCATATATTTT
cdr3_aa: CAWSVPSDTIYF

d_call: NA
v_call: TRBV6-5
clone_size: NA
j_call: TRBJ1-6
cdr3_nt: TGTGCCAGCACCCAGGGAACCTATAATTCACCCCTCCACTTT
cdr3_aa: CASTQGTYNSPLHF